This T cell receptor beta chain was documented in a study of T cell responses to AZD1222 COVID-19 vaccine. On the study more broadly: Whether given at about 4 or about 12 weeks, second doses were pooled.

The V and J ends lost 4 bases and 5 bases respectively, with 8 bases between them. This CDR3 region has 12 residues. The germline V gene has CDR1 MNHEY and CDR2 SVGEGT. Repertoires were generated with immunoSEQ multiplex PCR, while TCRdb's copy carries only in-frame clones and drops some. This sample has 130,000 or so clones, with approximately 86% found just once. This clonotype was sampled from an adult in good health. The J gene is TRBJ2-5, the V gene TRBV6-2 or TRBV6-3; D is undetermined. The material sequenced was peripheral blood, taken on day 0 of AZD1222 vaccination. CDR3 loop: CASSWAEETQYF. DNA for the CDR3: TGTGCCAGCAGTTGGGCGGAGGAGACCCAGTACTTC.